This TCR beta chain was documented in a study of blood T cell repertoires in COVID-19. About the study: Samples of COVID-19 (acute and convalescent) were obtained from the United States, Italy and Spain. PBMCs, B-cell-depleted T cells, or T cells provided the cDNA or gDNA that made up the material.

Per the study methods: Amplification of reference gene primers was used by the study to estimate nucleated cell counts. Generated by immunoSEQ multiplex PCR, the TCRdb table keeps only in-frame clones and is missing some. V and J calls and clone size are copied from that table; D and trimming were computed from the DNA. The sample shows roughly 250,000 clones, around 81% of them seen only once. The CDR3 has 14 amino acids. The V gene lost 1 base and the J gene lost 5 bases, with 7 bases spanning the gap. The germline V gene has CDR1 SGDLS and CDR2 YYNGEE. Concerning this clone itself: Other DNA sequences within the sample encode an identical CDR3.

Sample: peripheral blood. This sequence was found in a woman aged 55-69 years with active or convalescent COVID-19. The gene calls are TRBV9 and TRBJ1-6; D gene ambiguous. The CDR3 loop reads CASSVSGDNSPLHF. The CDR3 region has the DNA TGTGCCAGCAGCGTATCGGGTGATAATTCACCCCTCCACTTT.